One sample yielded the 32 T cell receptor beta chains listed below, sequenced in a study of cytomegalovirus exposure and HLA in healthy donors. 13 Jbeta primers and 60 Vbeta primers were used for the PCR. Using immunoSEQ multiplex PCR, the repertoire was profiled, and TCRdb retains in-frame clones only, with some absent. The sample comprises about 63,000 clones, 73% of which are singletons, and roughly 5.9% rests with the top ten. The sequencing input was PBMCs. These receptors all come from a man aged 50-60 years in good health and CMV-seronegative.

The chain couples TRBV30 to TRBJ2-2; D gene unclear. Looked up from germline, CDR1 is GTSNPN and CDR2 is SVGIG (reference sequence). This CDR3 comprises 13 residues. The ends were cut back, 0 bases at V and 6 bases at J, with 8 bases in the middle. CDR3 residues: CAWSVSGSGELFF. The CDR3 DNA reads TGTGCCTGGAGTGTGTCGGGTTCCGGGGAGCTGTTTTTT.

The gene calls are TRBV7-6 and TRBJ2-7; TRBD1 matches at 7 bases. CDR3 length equals 13 residues. V lost 5 bases to trimming and J lost 4 bases; unmatched junction nucleotides: 5. Looked up from germline, CDR1 is SGHVS and CDR2 is FNYEAQ. The CDR3 region has the DNA TGTGCCAGCAGCCAAGGGACAGTATACGAGCAGTACTTC. This codes for CASSQGTVYEQYF.

J is TRBJ1-6 and V is TRBV2, with 9 bases fitting TRBD1. Per germline, CDR1 SNHLY and CDR2 FYNNEI. The CDR3 spans 15 residues. V was clipped by 2 bases and J by 6 bases; unmatched bases: 2. The CDR3 DNA is TGTGCCAGCAGTGAATTGACAGGGGGTAATTCACCCCTCCACTTT. Its protein product is CASSELTGGNSPLHF.

A remark on this clone: Mismatch with germline at one junction end may stem from a read error. The chain employs TRBV5-1 and TRBJ1-2, with D possibly TRBD1 on 6 matching bases. Germline V gene lookup returns CDR1 SGHRS and CDR2 YFSETQ. The CDR3 covers 12 residues. CDR3 amino acids: CASSNNGQFVAF. The CDR3 DNA is TGCGCCAGCAGCAACAACGGACAGTTCGTCGCCTTC.

The V gene is TRBV5-1, the J gene TRBJ1-5; D is perhaps TRBD1 (5 bases). Germline CDR1 reads SGHRS; CDR2 reads YFSETQ. V lost 3 bases and J lost 6, with 25 bases in between. The CDR3 runs to 18 residues. CDR3 bases: TGCGCCAGCAGCTGGGGGAACGGCGGGGGACCCCCGGCTCAGCCCCAGCATTTT. Translated: CASSWGNGGGPPAQPQHF.

The V call is TRBV2, the J call TRBJ1-2; 7 bases map to TRBD1. V was pared by 4 bases and J by 4 bases, with 0 bases of the junction left unmatched. This CDR3 is 12 amino acids long. Per germline, CDR1 SNHLY and CDR2 FYNNEI. Here the CDR3 DNA reads TGTGCCAGCAGTGGGGACAGCTATGGCTACACCTTC. It yields the protein CASSGDSYGYTF.

This chain joins TRBV29-1 and TRBJ2-5; D gene uncertain. Per germline, CDR1 SQVTM and CDR2 ANQGSEA. There are 14 residues in the CDR3. V was shortened by 7 bases and J by 5 bases, with 20 bases between the two germline ends. The CDR3 reads CSAQRLPDGETQYF. The DNA for the CDR3 is TGCAGCGCCCAACGACTCCCGGATGGGGAGACCCAGTACTTC.

The V gene is TRBV6-6, the J gene TRBJ1-5, with D uncertain. V lost 2 bases, J lost 3 bases, and 8 bases lay in between. The CDR3 extends over 14 amino acids. Germline lookup yields CDR1 MNHNY and CDR2 SVGAGI (reference sequence). CDR3 residues: CASSYEQFNQPQHF. CDR3 DNA: TGTGCCAGCAGTTACGAACAGTTCAATCAGCCCCAGCATTTT.

This rearrangement joins TRBV5-4 to TRBJ2-1; 8 bases are shared with TRBD2. The CDR3 is 14 residues long. V was clipped by 6 bases and J by 4 bases; unmatched bases: 6. Germline-derived CDR1 and CDR2 are SGHNT and YYREEE (reference sequence). CDR3 amino acids: CASTSGGGYNEQFF. Here the CDR3 DNA reads TGTGCCAGCACCTCGGGAGGGGGGTACAATGAGCAGTTCTTC.

The chain couples TRBV28 to TRBJ2-2, with TRBD1 matching 11 bases. Germline V lookup: CDR1 MDHEN, CDR2 SYDVKM. The CDR3 runs to 14 residues. Losses at the gene ends were 6 bases for V and 7 bases for J; bases not matched to a gene: 4. The CDR3 reads CASRGQGAVGELFF. In nucleotides, the CDR3 is TGTGCCAGCAGAGGACAGGGGGCGGTCGGGGAGCTGTTTTTT.

The chain carries TRBV5-6 and TRBJ1-5; D gene unclear. The ends were cut back, 1 base at V and 7 bases at J, with 9 bases in the middle. There are 13 residues in the CDR3. Germline CDR1 SGHDT, CDR2 YYEEEE. The CDR3 nucleotides read TGTGCCAGCAGCTTGAGGGAGGACCAGCCCCAGCATTTT. It is translated as CASSLREDQPQHF.

The genes are TRBV5-1 and TRBJ2-5; D perhaps matches TRBD1 (5 bases). With 0 bases removed from V and 5 bases from J, the gap between germline ends came to 11 bases. CDR3 length: 14 residues. The germline V gene has CDR1 SGHRS and CDR2 YFSETQ. CDR3 DNA: TGCGCCAGCAGCTTGGTGGGGCGTCGCGAGACCCAGTACTTC. It codes for CASSLVGRRETQYF. Combining the CDR3 with reference TRBV5-1 and TRBJ2-5 gives the whole variable domain KAGVTQTPRYLIKTRGQQVTLSCSPISGHRSVSWYQQTPGQGLQFLFEYFSETQRNKGNFPGRFSGRQFSNSRSEMNVSTLELGDSALYLCASSLVGRRETQYFGPGTRLLVL.

This clone was detected once. The V gene is TRBV30, the J gene TRBJ1-2; 7 bases match TRBD1. The V gene end was trimmed by 2 bases and the J gene end by 7 bases; junction bases not matched to a gene: 10. This CDR3 spans 14 amino acids. Germline values: CDR1 GTSNPN, CDR2 SVGIG (reference sequence). CDR3 in DNA: TGTGCCTGGAGTCCTTCTAGGGGGCAAGGTGGCTACACCTTC. It is translated as CAWSPSRGQGGYTF.

J is TRBJ2-5 and V is TRBV5-1, with D hard to call. The J call may be mistaken, given a closer DNA end match to TRBJ2-7. The germline V gene encodes CDR1 SGHRS and CDR2 YFSETQ. The length of the CDR3 is 13 residues. CDR3 loop: CASSPRSNYEQYF. CDR3 nucleotide sequence: TGCGCCAGCAGCCCGAGGAGTAATTACGAGCAGTACTTC.

This clone was picked up a small number of times. The V and J genes are TRBV18 and TRBJ1-5; perhaps TRBD1 as D (6 bases). The germline gives CDR1 KGHSH, CDR2 LQKENI. The ends were cut back, 0 bases at V and 6 bases at J, with 9 bases in the middle. This CDR3 is built from 14 residues. The CDR3 DNA follows: TGTGCCAGCTCACCACCAGGGGGATTTCAGCCCCAGCATTTT. Its protein is CASSPPGGFQPQHF.

This clone was recorded once. V gene TRBV6-5 combines with J gene TRBJ1-1, with 8 bases lining up with TRBD1. The germline V gene has CDR1 MNHEY and CDR2 SVGAGI. The CDR3 runs to 13 residues. V lost 7 bases, J lost 2 bases, and 3 bases stayed unmatched. Here the CDR3 reads CASKTGANTEAFF. CDR3 coding DNA: TGTGCCAGCAAGACAGGGGCCAACACTGAAGCTTTCTTT.

The J gene is TRBJ1-2, the V gene TRBV7-3; 10 nucleotides align to TRBD1. This CDR3 contains 15 residues. Germline V gene data show CDR1 as SGHTA and CDR2 as FQGTGA. The V segment lost 5 bases and the J segment 4 bases; nucleotides outside the gene matches: 7. The CDR3 coding sequence is TGTGCCAGCAGCCCAGAGACAGGGGGCGGCTATGGCTACACCTTC. It is translated as CASSPETGGGYGYTF. Using reference TRBV7-3 and TRBJ1-2 for the parts outside the CDR3, the full variable domain is GAGVSQTPSNKVTEKGKYVELRCDPISGHTALYWYRQSLGQGPEFLIYFQGTGAADDSGLPNDRFFAVRPEGSVSTLKIQRTERGDSAVYLCASSPETGGGYGYTFGSGTRLTVV.

This clone turned up a few times. The chain links TRBV5-1 to TRBJ2-5; 10 bases fit TRBD2. Germline V lookup: CDR1 SGHRS, CDR2 YFSETQ. The CDR3 sequence is 16 residues long. The trim removed 1 base at V and 4 bases at J, leaving 7 bases unmatched. The chain's CDR3 is CASSLSPAGGGETQYF. The CDR3 nucleotides read TGCGCCAGCAGCTTGTCTCCAGCGGGGGGGGGAGAGACCCAGTACTTC.

This clone has just a few counts. The genes are TRBV9 and TRBJ1-5, with TRBD1 matching over 8 bases. Germline values: CDR1 SGDLS, CDR2 YYNGEE. V dropped 2 bases and J dropped 2; count of bases not matched to a gene: 3. This CDR3 contains 15 residues. CDR3 residues: CASSVTGDGNQPQHF. The CDR3 DNA reads TGTGCCAGCAGCGTGACAGGGGATGGCAATCAGCCCCAGCATTTT.

This clone was counted between two and nine times. The rearrangement joins TRBV2 to TRBJ1-2; a weak D match, TRBD1 (6 bases). The germline V gene has CDR1 SNHLY and CDR2 FYNNEI. The V end lost 6 bases, the J end lost 6 bases, and 11 bases lay between the germline ends. The CDR3 extends over 12 amino acids. CDR3 sequence reads: CASRDSNDGYTF. In DNA, the CDR3 is TGTGCCAGCAGGGACAGTAATGATGGCTACACCTTC.

In its sample, this clone was seen once. The rearrangement links TRBV5-6 to TRBJ2-7; TRBD1 aligns across 7 bases. The CDR3 loop spans 13 amino acids. Germline V gene lookup returns CDR1 SGHDT and CDR2 YYEEEE. Germline trimming cut 2 bases from V and 3 bases from J; bases unmatched to any gene: 2. The CDR3 nucleotides read TGTGCCAGCAGCTTTGGGACAGTCTACGAGCAGTACTTC. Translated: CASSFGTVYEQYF.

J is TRBJ2-7 and V is TRBV18, with TRBD1 matching over 8 bases. Germline V CDR1 and CDR2: KGHSH, LQKENI. The CDR3 is made up of 19 amino acids. V lost 3 bases, J lost 1 base, and 17 bases stayed unmatched. The CDR3 spells CASSPTGQGLGLGSYEQYF. The CDR3 DNA sequence: TGTGCCAGCTCACCCACCGGACAGGGCCTAGGCCTAGGGTCCTACGAGCAGTACTTC.

The genes are TRBV15 and TRBJ2-7, with D unresolved. The CDR3 covers 14 residues. Germline lookup yields CDR1 LNHNV and CDR2 YYDKDF (reference sequence). Trimming cost V 1 base and J 0 bases, with 7 bases left between them. The chain's CDR3 is CATSRVESSYEQYF. In DNA form, the CDR3 reads TGTGCCACCAGCAGAGTCGAGTCCTCCTACGAGCAGTACTTC.

This clone has a handful of counts. This chain links TRBV7-9 with TRBJ1-1, with a weak D call TRBD1 (5 bases). Germline lookup yields CDR1 SEHNR and CDR2 FQNEAQ (reference sequence). V gave up 1 base and J gave up 8 bases, with 8 bases separating them. The CDR3 sequence is 12 residues long. The CDR3 loop is CASSLVRTEAFF. In DNA, the CDR3 is TGTGCCAGCAGCTTAGTCCGGACAGAAGCTTTCTTT.

As for this clone: At one boundary the junction diverges from the germline segment, which might be a read error. In the same sample, other DNA sequences code for this CDR3. The chain links TRBV9 to TRBJ2-3; 9 bases align to TRBD2. Germline values: CDR1 SGDLS, CDR2 YYNGEE. The CDR3 has 17 residues. CDR3 protein: CASSDSPGRGGVDTQYF. CDR3 DNA: TGTGCCAGTAGCGATAGCCCGGGGCGGGGGGGGGTAGATACGCAGTATTTT.

The chain employs TRBV6-5 and TRBJ1-1; the D gene is possibly TRBD1 (5 bases). The CDR3 is 13 amino acids. V was shortened by 5 bases and J by 8 bases, with 15 bases between the two germline ends. Germline assignment: CDR1 MNHEY and CDR2 SVGAGI. The CDR3 loop reads CASSTFGYREAFF. The CDR3 nucleotides read TGTGCCAGCAGTACCTTCGGGTACAGGGAAGCTTTCTTT.

This chain links TRBV27 with TRBJ1-2; 7 bases fit TRBD1. V gave up 2 bases and J gave up 4 bases; unmatched junction bases: 7. CDR1 is MNHEY, CDR2 SMNVEV, per germline (reference sequence). This CDR3 has 15 amino acids. CDR3 in DNA: TGTGCCAGCAGTTTACGACAGGGTAAGGGCTATGGCTACACCTTC. Encoded protein: CASSLRQGKGYGYTF.

This clone was recorded once. The chain uses TRBV5-4 and TRBJ1-1; D not resolved. The CDR3 runs to 13 residues. Germline-derived CDR1 and CDR2 are SGHNT and YYREEE (reference sequence). V was trimmed by 4 bases and J by 1 base, leaving 8 bases between them. CDR3 amino acids: CASSRRGNTEAFF. DNA for the CDR3: TGTGCCAGCAGCCGGCGGGGGAACACTGAAGCTTTCTTT.

The chain links TRBV10-1 to TRBJ1-1; D not certain. In germline, CDR1 is WNHNN, CDR2 SYGVQD (reference sequence). V shed 0 bases and J shed 1 base, with 3 bases lying between them. The CDR3 length is 13 residues. CDR3 sequence: CASSESRNTEAFF. CDR3 coding DNA: TGCGCCAGCAGTGAGTCGCGGAACACTGAAGCTTTCTTT.

This clone was recorded a few times. The chain combines TRBV5-1 with TRBJ2-1; TRBD2 aligns across 8 bases. CDR1 SGHRS and CDR2 YFSETQ come from the germline V gene. V dropped 0 bases and J dropped 6; count of bases not matched to a gene: 8. The CDR3 has 16 residues. CDR3: CASSLVAGSGGNEQFF. The CDR3 coding sequence is TGCGCCAGCAGCTTGGTTGCGGGGAGCGGGGGCAATGAGCAGTTCTTC.

As concerns this clone: Other DNA sequences in this specimen translate into the identical CDR3. This chain joins TRBV18 and TRBJ2-5; D unresolved. V was pared by 2 bases and J by 5 bases, with 12 bases between. CDR3 length: 14 amino acids. Germline-derived CDR1 and CDR2 are KGHSH and LQKENI. CDR3 sequence (DNA): TGTGCCAGCTCACCAGGGTTAGCAGCGGAGACCCAGTACTTC. It codes for CASSPGLAAETQYF.

This clone was recorded only once. CDR3 sequence: CASSAQGASTEAFF. CDR3 coding DNA: TGCGCCAGCAGCGCGCAGGGGGCAAGCACTGAAGCTTTCTTT. J is TRBJ1-1 and V is TRBV5-1; 8 nucleotides match TRBD1. Trimming took 4 bases from V and 4 from J; bases not matched to a gene: 6. Germline values: CDR1 SGHRS, CDR2 YFSETQ. This CDR3 contains 14 residues.